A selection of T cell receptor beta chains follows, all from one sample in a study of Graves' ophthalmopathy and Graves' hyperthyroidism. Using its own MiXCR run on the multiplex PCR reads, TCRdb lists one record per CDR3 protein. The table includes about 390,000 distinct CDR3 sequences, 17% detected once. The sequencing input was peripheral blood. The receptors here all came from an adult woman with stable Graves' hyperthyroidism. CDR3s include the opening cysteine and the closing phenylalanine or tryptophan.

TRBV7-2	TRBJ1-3	CASSLASGGAGNTIYF
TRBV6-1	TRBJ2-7	CASRVLAESYEQYF
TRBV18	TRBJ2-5	CASSQGLGETQYF
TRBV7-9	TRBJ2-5	CASSSHPRTGGETQYF
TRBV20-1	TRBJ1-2	CSARDGQGGYGYTF
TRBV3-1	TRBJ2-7	CASSPGQPPLYEQYF
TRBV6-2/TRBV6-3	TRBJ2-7	CASSQRLAGVYEQYF
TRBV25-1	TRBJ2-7	CASSKSGGHEQYF
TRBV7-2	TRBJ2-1	CASSLASGTSGSRNEQFF
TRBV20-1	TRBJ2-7	CSASSPGASGEQYF
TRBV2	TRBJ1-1	CASSRDSATEAFF
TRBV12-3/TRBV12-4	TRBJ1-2	CASSPDGANYGYTF
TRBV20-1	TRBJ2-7	CSAATWTSSYEQYF
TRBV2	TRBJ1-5	CATQWGKGQPQHF
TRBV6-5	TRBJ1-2	CASSYGPGQGNYGYTF
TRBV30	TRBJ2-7	CAWSVGGHEQYF
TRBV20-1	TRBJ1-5	CSARDRSARGFSNQPQHF
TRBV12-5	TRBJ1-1	CASGRTPGTEAFF
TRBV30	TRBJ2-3	CAWSVPGTSGRVSTDTQYF
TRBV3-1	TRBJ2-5	CASSHAGGETQYF
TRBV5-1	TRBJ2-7	CASPGDGRTNEQYF
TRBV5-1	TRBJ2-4	CASSSGNPRDIQYF
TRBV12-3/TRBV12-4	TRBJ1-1	CASSLGRLLNTEAFF
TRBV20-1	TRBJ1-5	CSARRGGQPQHF
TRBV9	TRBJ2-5	CASSVGTSQETQYF
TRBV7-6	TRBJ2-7	CASSPALAGRAYEQYF
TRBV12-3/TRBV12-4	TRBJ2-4	CASRASLAKNIQYF
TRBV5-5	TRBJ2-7	CASSPHLTGGKYEQYF
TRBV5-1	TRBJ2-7	CASSLTGTGSEQYF
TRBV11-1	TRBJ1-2	CASSLAMTNYGYTF
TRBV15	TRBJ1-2	CATSRGLGTERGYTF
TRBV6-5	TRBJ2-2	CASSYSVKSGGTGELFF
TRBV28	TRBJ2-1	CASSLPSIRSYNEQFF
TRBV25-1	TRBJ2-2	CASSEPDTGKLFF
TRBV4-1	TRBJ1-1	CASSQSPPNTEAFF
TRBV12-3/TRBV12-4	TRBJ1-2	CASSSRSPYGYTF
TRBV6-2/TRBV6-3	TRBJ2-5	CASNQGPRVTQYF
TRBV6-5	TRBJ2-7	CASSSHLAGSSYEQYF
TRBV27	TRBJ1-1	CASSPRGGGTEAFF
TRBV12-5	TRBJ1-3	CASGPPTGSGNTIYF
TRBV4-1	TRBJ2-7	CASSQAFGSYEQYF
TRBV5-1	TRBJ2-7	CASRPSRDISYEQYF
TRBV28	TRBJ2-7	CASAGTSGAYEQYF
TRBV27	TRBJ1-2	CASSPPAGYGYTF
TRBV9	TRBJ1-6	CASSVGLQGSPLHF
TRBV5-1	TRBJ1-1	CASSFRVSEDTEAFF
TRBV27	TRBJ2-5	CASSFYRGGAETQYF
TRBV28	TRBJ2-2	CASIASLNTGELFF
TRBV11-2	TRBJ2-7	CASGLDRGHHFTPYEQYF
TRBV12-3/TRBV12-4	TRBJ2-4	CASSFWQGAIAKNIQYF
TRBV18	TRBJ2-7	CASSTRGTADYEQYF
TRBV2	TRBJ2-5	CASRPSVRWRETQYF
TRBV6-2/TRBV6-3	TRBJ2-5	CASSPSWGSETQYF
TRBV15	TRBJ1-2	CATTGQAGGANYGYTF
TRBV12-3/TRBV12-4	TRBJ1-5	CASSLGGTLSNQPQHF
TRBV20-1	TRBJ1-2	CSARVDRGSYGYTF
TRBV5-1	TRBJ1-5	CASSLDGGGGTQHF
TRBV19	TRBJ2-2	CASNGDRMGTGELFF
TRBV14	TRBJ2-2	CASSQSLTTGELFF